This entry features one T cell receptor (beta chain) sequence. Its antigen is as yet unknown. The CDR3 totals 16 residues. Germline values: CDR1 MNHEY, CDR2 SMNVEV (reference sequence). V was shortened by 5 bases and J by 2 bases, with 16 bases between the two germline ends. This sample was taken from a study of T cell repertoires in cytomegalovirus infection. TCRdb passed the reads through MiXCR, listing each CDR3 protein once. The table includes 650,000 to 900,000 distinct CDR3 sequences, 25% to 30% detected once. This TCR was recovered from a human donor in good health (CMV status not recorded). Some clones in this sample may be carry-over from other donors' samples. Specimen: cultured CD8+ T cells from PBMCs, collected from culture after CMV antigen stimulation. V is TRBV27 and J is TRBJ1-5; tentatively, D is TRBD1 (5 bases). CDR3 in DNA: TGTGCCAGCAGTATCCGTGGGGGGTTTCGCAATCAGCCCCAGCATTTT. This gives the protein CASSIRGGFRNQPQHF.